This T cell receptor beta chain was sequenced for a study of cytomegalovirus exposure and HLA in healthy donors. Study-wide results and limits: An apparent linkage of common viral pathogens to several of the most significant clusters emerged in a later analysis.

This clone has a handful of counts. Its antigen is unknown. The primer mix had 60 Vbeta and 13 Jbeta primers. Clones were read by immunoSEQ multiplex PCR, and TCRdb kept only the in-frame ones, dropping some. The table shows about 120,000 clones, with approximately 80% occurring only once. The germline gives CDR1 SGHTA, CDR2 FQGTGA. Trimming removed 5 bases at V and 2 bases at J, with 5 bases between. The CDR3 totals 12 residues. The clonotype originates from a man aged 35 to 55 in good health and CMV-seropositive. The specimen was PBMCs. The V call is TRBV7-3, the J call TRBJ2-3, with D unresolved. CDR3 sequence reads: CASSPFTDTQYF. The CDR3 nucleotides read TGTGCCAGCAGCCCGTTCACAGATACGCAGTATTTT. The full variable domain, in which reference TRBV7-3 and TRBJ2-3 provide the parts outside the CDR3, is GAGVSQTPSNKVTEKGKYVELRCDPISGHTALYWYRQSLGQGPEFLIYFQGTGAADDSGLPNDRFFAVRPEGSVSTLKIQRTERGDSAVYLCASSPFTDTQYFGPGTRLTVL.